Listed below are T cell receptor beta chains from one sample, sequenced in a study of response to subunit inactivated influenza vaccine. TCRdb independently ran MiXCR on the RT-PCR reads; one entry per CDR3 protein. The repertoire holds fewer than 700,000 distinct CDR3 sequences, with under 15% as singletons. This specimen consisted of PBMCs from blood, obtained 45 days after vaccination. The receptors stem from a man between 45 and 60 years old who received an inactivated influenza vaccine. The CDR3 runs from the conserved cysteine through the conserved F or W. The D gene is left open where the match is weak. Only part of the rows carry a size: once, few, many, or a class if the clone is expanded.

j_call clone_size cdr3_length d_call v_call cdr3_aa cdr3_nt
TRBJ2-7 few 14 TRBD1 TRBV24-1 CATSATGGNYEQYF TGTGCCACCAGTGCAACAGGGGGCAACTACGAGCAGTACTTC
TRBJ2-5 NA 15 NA TRBV6-2/TRBV6-3 CASSPQGRIQETQYF TGTGCCAGCAGCCCACAAGGGCGAATCCAAGAGACCCAGTACTTC
TRBJ1-2 many 14 TRBD1 TRBV4-1 CASSQSEWTGDYTF TGCGCCAGCAGCCAATCAGAGTGGACAGGCGACTACACCTTC
TRBJ2-7 few 15 TRBD2 TRBV28 CASNYGGTSWGEQYF TGTGCCAGCAATTACGGGGGGACTAGTTGGGGTGAGCAGTACTTC
TRBJ1-1 few 12 NA TRBV20-1 CTLEGGGRRAFF TGCACCCTGGAAGGGGGGGGACGGCGTGCTTTCTTT
TRBJ2-1 NA 14 NA TRBV5-1 CASNSGSGGDEQFF TGCGCCAGCAATTCCGGTTCTGGGGGCGATGAGCAGTTCTTC
TRBJ1-2 many 13 TRBD1 TRBV12-3/TRBV12-4 CASSPQGRAGYTF TGTGCCAGCAGCCCACAGGGGAGGGCTGGCTACACCTTC
TRBJ2-3 NA 14 NA TRBV20-1 CSAAGGTSTDTQYF TGCAGTGCCGCCGGGGGAACTAGCACAGATACGCAGTATTTT
TRBJ2-2 few 18 NA TRBV3-1 CASSQFYRSGTNTGELFF TGTGCCAGCAGCCAATTTTATCGGTCAGGCACGAACACCGGGGAGCTGTTTTTT
TRBJ2-3 NA 17 TRBD1 TRBV7-8 CASSRDQGERSTDTQYF TGTGCCAGCAGCCGCGATCAGGGGGAGCGGAGCACAGATACGCAGTATTTT
TRBJ2-3 NA 16 NA TRBV11-2 CASSPFSGRPGDTQYF TGTGCCAGCAGCCCATTTTCTGGGCGGCCGGGGGATACGCAGTATTTT
TRBJ2-5 NA 19 NA TRBV12-3/TRBV12-4 CAISHRGRIAGVIRETQYF TGTGCCATCAGTCACAGGGGGCGCATAGCGGGAGTGATTCGAGAGACCCAGTACTTC
TRBJ2-3 many 16 NA TRBV5-1 CASSPRVSISTDTQYF TGCGCCAGCAGCCCCCGGGTCTCGATCAGCACAGATACGCAGTATTTT
TRBJ2-3 NA 18 TRBD2 TRBV2 CTLCLASWGGWSSDTQYF TGTACCCTCTGTTTAGCGTCCTGGGGGGGGTGGTCTTCAGATACGCAGTATTTT
TRBJ2-6 NA 15 NA TRBV2 CASKLGPSGANVLTF TGTGCCAGCAAGCTGGGACCCTCTGGGGCCAACGTCCTGACTTTC
TRBJ2-1 NA 13 NA TRBV12-3/TRBV12-4 CASSFGPRSTWIF TGTGCCAGCAGTTTTGGTCCAAGATCCACATGGATCTTC
TRBJ2-7 few 12 TRBD1 TRBV6-5 CASSSGGREQYF TGTGCCAGCAGTTCAGGGGGCAGGGAGCAGTACTTC
TRBJ2-1 NA 15 TRBD2 TRBV6-4 CASSDLAGVGNEQFF TGTGCCAGCAGTGATCTAGCGGGAGTGGGAAATGAGCAGTTCTTC
TRBJ2-5 NA 14 TRBD2 TRBV27 CASSPRLAAETQYF TGTGCCAGCAGCCCTAGACTAGCGGCGGAGACCCAGTACTTC
TRBJ1-1 NA 13 NA TRBV3-1 CASSQVTNGEAFF TGTGCCAGCAGCCAAGTAACAAACGGTGAAGCTTTCTTT
TRBJ2-5 NA 14 NA TRBV20-1 CSARLGQKQETQYF TGCAGTGCTAGACTCGGGCAGAAGCAAGAGACCCAGTACTTC
TRBJ2-7 NA 12 NA TRBV29-1 CSVESDRNEQYF TGCAGCGTTGAATCGGACAGAAACGAGCAGTACTTC
TRBJ2-3 few 15 TRBD2 TRBV20-1 CSARAISGGVYTQYF TGCAGTGCTAGAGCAATTAGCGGGGGAGTTTATACGCAGTATTTT
TRBJ2-7 few 14 NA TRBV5-1 CASTPGTVYAEQYF TGCGCCAGCACCCCCGGGACTGTGTACGCCGAGCAGTACTTC
TRBJ2-5 NA 14 NA TRBV12-3/TRBV12-4 CASRPGPGVETQYF TGTGCCAGCAGACCCGGCCCGGGGGTGGAGACCCAGTACTTC
TRBJ2-7 NA 15 NA TRBV5-1 CASSLGLEGPYEQYF TGCGCCAGCAGCTTGGGACTAGAGGGTCCCTACGAGCAGTACTTC
TRBJ1-2 many 13 NA TRBV6-1 CASSSFTLYGYTF TGTGCCAGCAGTAGCTTCACACTCTATGGCTACACCTTC
TRBJ2-7 few 16 TRBD2 TRBV5-1 CASSLQLASGANEQYF TGCGCCAGCAGCTTGCAGTTGGCTAGCGGAGCTAATGAGCAGTACTTC
TRBJ2-7 few 11 NA TRBV5-1 CASRPLGEQYF TGCGCCAGCAGACCGCTCGGCGAGCAGTACTTC
TRBJ2-1 many 12 NA TRBV20-1 CSSSQGSYEQFF TGCAGCTCCTCGCAGGGGAGCTATGAGCAGTTCTTC
TRBJ2-7 few 14 TRBD1 TRBV28 CASSSPDRALEQYF TGTGCCAGCAGTTCCCCTGACAGGGCCCTCGAGCAGTACTTC
TRBJ1-4 many 15 TRBD1 TRBV25-1 CATRDRGGRNEKLFF TGTGCCACCCGGGACAGGGGAGGTAGAAACGAAAAACTGTTTTTT
TRBJ1-2 few 15 NA TRBV20-1 CSARDRRGLVSGYTF TGCAGTGCTAGAGATCGAAGGGGTTTAGTAAGTGGCTACACCTTC
TRBJ2-5 few 16 NA TRBV6-2/TRBV6-3 CASSYGSGTFLETQYF TGTGCCAGCAGTTACGGGAGCGGGACATTCCTGGAGACCCAGTACTTC
TRBJ2-1 NA 16 NA TRBV7-9 CASSPVGFYSWNEQFF TGTGCCAGCAGCCCGGTGGGTTTTTATAGTTGGAATGAGCAGTTCTTC
TRBJ2-3 NA 16 TRBD2 TRBV10-3 CAISQGLAGSTDTQYF TGTGCCATCAGTCAGGGACTAGCGGGGTCGACAGATACGCAGTATTTT
TRBJ2-5 many 15 TRBD1 TRBV29-1 CSVAYGTGERETQYF TGCAGCGTTGCCTATGGGACAGGGGAACGAGAGACCCAGTACTTC
TRBJ2-1 NA 15 NA TRBV19 CASSIPLDGVNEQFF TGTGCCAGTAGTATCCCCTTAGACGGCGTAAATGAGCAGTTCTTC
TRBJ2-1 many 14 NA TRBV10-3 CAISESGRNNEQFF TGTGCCATCAGTGAGTCGGGCCGAAACAATGAGCAGTTCTTC
TRBJ2-2 few 17 TRBD1 TRBV5-1 CASSLVVSGGNTGELFF TGCGCCAGCAGCTTGGTCGTGTCAGGGGGGAACACCGGGGAGCTGTTTTTT
TRBJ1-3 NA 14 NA TRBV29-1 CSVASGISGNTIYF TGCAGCGTCGCATCAGGGATCTCTGGAAACACCATATATTTT
TRBJ2-4 many 13 NA TRBV12-3/TRBV12-4 CASTTGLRGIQYF TGTGCCAGCACCACGGGACTTAGGGGCATTCAGTACTTC
TRBJ1-1 NA 15 NA TRBV11-2 CASSLGFPKNTEAFF TGTGCCAGCAGCTTGGGATTCCCAAAGAACACTGAAGCTTTCTTT
TRBJ2-3 few 15 NA TRBV3-1 CASSQPGLSTDTQYF TGTGCCAGCAGCCAACCGGGACTCAGCACAGATACGCAGTATTTT
TRBJ2-7 few 17 TRBD1 TRBV18 CASSPRMAGTVSSEQYF TGTGCCAGCTCACCACGAATGGCCGGGACAGTTTCCTCCGAGCAGTACTTC
TRBJ1-6 NA 16 NA TRBV11-2 CASSQLVGELISPLHF TGTGCCAGCAGCCAACTAGTTGGGGAGCTAATTTCACCCCTCCACTTT
TRBJ1-3 NA 15 NA TRBV7-9 CASSLGPNSGNTIYF TGTGCCAGCAGCTTGGGACCGAACTCTGGAAACACCATATATTTT
TRBJ2-7 few 15 NA TRBV27 CASSLSSAAYTGQYF TGTGCCAGCAGTTTATCATCAGCGGCGTACACGGGGCAGTACTTC
TRBJ2-1 NA 13 TRBD2 TRBV20-1 CSAPGLVEGEQFF TGCAGTGCACCGGGACTAGTTGAGGGTGAGCAGTTCTTC
TRBJ1-1 few 12 NA TRBV12-3/TRBV12-4 CASSLTGGVAFF TGTGCCAGCAGTTTAACCGGGGGGGTAGCTTTCTTT
TRBJ2-1 NA 15 TRBD2 TRBV18 CASSPSSGRFGEQFF TGTGCCAGCTCACCATCTAGCGGGAGGTTCGGTGAGCAGTTCTTC
TRBJ2-7 many 14 TRBD1 TRBV18 CASSPDRGRSEQYF TGTGCCAGCTCACCTGACAGGGGGCGAAGCGAGCAGTACTTC
TRBJ2-2 few 16 TRBD1 TRBV5-1 CASSRSGGSSTGELFF TGCGCCAGCAGCCGGTCAGGGGGAAGTAGCACCGGGGAGCTGTTTTTT
TRBJ1-1 many 15 NA TRBV7-8 CASSTSVGVNTEAFF TGTGCCAGCAGCACGTCGGTTGGGGTCAACACTGAAGCTTTCTTT
TRBJ2-7 many 13 NA TRBV12-3/TRBV12-4 CASSFAGGGEQYF TGTGCCAGCAGTTTCGCCGGTGGAGGCGAGCAGTACTTC
TRBJ2-3 few 16 TRBD1 TRBV28 CASSSPRDRGADTQYF TGTGCCAGCAGCTCCCCCAGGGACAGGGGCGCAGATACGCAGTATTTT
TRBJ1-1 few 15 NA TRBV19 CASSIELSGGFEAFF TGTGCCAGTAGTATCGAATTGTCCGGAGGATTTGAAGCTTTCTTT
TRBJ2-4 few 13 NA TRBV5-1 CASKEGSQNIQYF TGCGCCAGCAAGGAGGGCAGCCAAAACATTCAGTACTTC
TRBJ2-1 NA 16 TRBD2 TRBV10-3 CAISIAGGSTYNEQFF TGTGCCATCAGTATAGCGGGAGGTTCGACGTACAATGAGCAGTTCTTC
TRBJ2-7 many 13 NA TRBV29-1 CSVEKQGGYEQYF TGCAGCGTTGAAAAACAGGGAGGCTACGAGCAGTACTTC